This T cell receptor (beta chain) came from a study of T cell responses to AZD1222 COVID-19 vaccine. Turning to this clone: What it binds is not known.

Broader study findings: Receipt of two AZD1222 doses was followed by a rise in Spike-specific TCR breadth and depth. Reports say nearly half of spike-specific TCRs go after unmutated variant regions.

Produced via immunoSEQ multiplex PCR; TCRdb's table is partial and in-frame only. The sample holds 120,000 or so clones, about nine tenths seen once. Germline lookup yields CDR1 LNHDA and CDR2 SQIVND (reference sequence). There are 12 residues in the CDR3. V trimming: 6 bases; J trimming: 5 bases; junction bases outside the gene matches: 3. The chain joins TRBV19 to TRBJ1-1, with 7 bases aligning to TRBD1. This receptor was taken from an adult in good health. This sample comprised peripheral blood, obtained on day 0 of AZD1222 vaccination. CDR3 sequence reads: CASRTGMTEAFF. The CDR3 bases are TGTGCCAGTAGGACAGGGATGACTGAAGCTTTCTTT. Full variable domain (missing parts from reference TRBV19 and TRBJ1-1): DGGITQSPKYLFRKEGQNVTLSCEQNLNHDAMYWYRQDPGQGLRLIYYSQIVNDFQKGDIAEGYSVSREKKESFPLTVTSAQKNPTAFYLCASRTGMTEAFFGQGTRLTVV.